The 16 T cell receptor beta chains given below trace back to one sample, sequenced in a study of T cell responses to AZD1222 COVID-19 vaccine. TCRdb's table, derived via immunoSEQ multiplex PCR, lists solely in-frame clones and lacks some. Among 130,000 or so clones, 70% to 90% were seen once, and the ten largest hold about 27%. The sequenced sample was peripheral blood, obtained on day 0 of AZD1222 vaccination. The receptors here all came from an adult in good health.

The CDR3 region is CASSLGQGAEKLFF. The CDR3 DNA reads TGCGCCAGCAGCTTGGGACAGGGGGCGGAAAAACTGTTTTTT. This chain connects TRBV5-1 to TRBJ1-4, with TRBD1 matching 10 bases. The CDR3 has 14 amino acids. CDR1 and CDR2 from the germline V gene are SGHRS and YFSETQ. With 0 bases clipped from V and 8 bases from J, the junction kept 1 base outside the gene matches.

V and J are TRBV23-1 and TRBJ1-3, with D uncertain. TRBV23-1 is an open reading frame, and its role is uncertain. This CDR3 region has 14 residues. V lost 4 bases, J lost 4 bases, and 11 bases lay in between. CDR3 sequence: CASSRQRVGNTIYF. For the CDR3, the DNA is TGCGCCAGCAGTCGGCAGAGGGTAGGAAACACCATATATTTT.

The J gene is TRBJ2-5, the V gene TRBV9, with D maybe TRBD2 (5 bases). The germline V and J ends were trimmed by 3 bases and 7 bases, with 16 bases remaining between them. Germline V gene sequence: CDR1 SGDLS, CDR2 YYNGEE. The CDR3 is made up of 14 amino acids. The CDR3 spells CASSGAGGGGTQYF. The CDR3 DNA sequence: TGTGCCAGCAGCGGGGCGGGCGGTGGCGGGACCCAGTACTTC.

V is TRBV12-3 or TRBV12-4 and J is TRBJ1-1; perhaps TRBD1 as D (5 bases). The CDR3 covers 11 residues. V dropped 8 bases and J dropped 10 bases, with 14 bases sitting between them. CDR3 DNA sequence: TGTGCCAGCGCGCAGGGTTTGTTAGCTTTCTTT. Translated, it gives CASAQGLLAFF.

The CDR3: CASSFLGANVLTF. The CDR3 DNA sequence: TGTGCCAGCAGTTTCCTGGGGGCCAACGTCCTGACTTTC. V and J are TRBV6-5 and TRBJ2-6; D unclear. V gave up 4 bases and J gave up 4 bases, with 5 bases separating them. Germline CDR1 and CDR2: MNHEY and SVGAGI. The CDR3 sequence is 13 residues long.

The chain recombines TRBV7-9 with TRBJ1-2, with D possibly matching TRBD1 (6 bases). V was trimmed by 5 bases and J by 5 bases, leaving 15 bases between them. The CDR3 loop spans 14 amino acids. Germline V gene sequence: CDR1 SEHNR, CDR2 FQNEAQ (reference sequence). For the CDR3, the DNA is TGTGCCAGCAGCCCCACAGGGACCCTATATGGCTACACCTTC. This sequence encodes CASSPTGTLYGYTF.

This chain uses TRBV5-8 with TRBJ1-2; 9 bases agree with TRBD1. Germline V gene lookup returns CDR1 SGHTS and CDR2 YDEGEE. The CDR3 is 14 residues long. Germline trimming cut 4 bases from V and 2 bases from J; bases unmatched to any gene: 3. The CDR3 reads CASSPGQGNYGYTF. The CDR3 nucleotides are TGTGCCAGCAGCCCCGGACAGGGGAACTATGGCTACACCTTC. Drawing the rest from reference TRBV5-8 and TRBJ1-2, the complete variable domain is EAGVTQSPTHLIKTRGQQATLRCSPISGHTSVYWYQQALGLGLQFLLWYDEGEERNRGNFPPRFSGRQFPNYSSELNVNALELEDSALYLCASSPGQGNYGYTFGSGTRLTVV.

The V and J genes are TRBV5-6 and TRBJ1-3, with a tentative D call TRBD1 (6 bases). Germline values: CDR1 SGHDT, CDR2 YYEEEE. The CDR3 has 16 amino acids. Deletions cut 0 bases from V and 1 base from J, with 11 bases between. The CDR3 is CASSLGGGRSGNTIYF. In DNA form, the CDR3 reads TGTGCCAGCAGCTTGGGCGGGGGGCGATCTGGAAACACCATATATTTT.

This clone was recorded a few times. This chain uses TRBV10-3 with TRBJ1-2; D is unresolved. Trimming cost V 1 base and J 0 bases, with 9 bases left between them. Per the germline V gene, CDR1 is ENHRY and CDR2 is SYGVKD. The CDR3 is made up of 15 amino acids. The CDR3 nucleotides read TGTGCCATCAGTGAGTGGGAGGCGACTAACTATGGCTACACCTTC. It is translated as CAISEWEATNYGYTF.

The J gene is TRBJ1-3, the V gene TRBV6-1; D unclear. Germline V gene lookup returns CDR1 MNHNS and CDR2 SASEGT. CDR3 length equals 15 residues. Between the trimmed V and J ends, which lost 1 base and 0 bases, there was a span of 7 bases. CDR3 sequence (DNA): TGTGCCAGCAGTGAAGGGCGGACCTCTGGAAACACCATATATTTT. Its translation is CASSEGRTSGNTIYF.

The V and J genes are TRBV6-1 and TRBJ2-1, with D unresolved. Trimming pared 2 bases from V and 2 bases from J, leaving 7 bases between. The length of the CDR3 is 14 residues. Germline CDR1 MNHNS, CDR2 SASEGT. The CDR3 reads CASSESWAYNEQFF. CDR3 in DNA: TGTGCCAGCAGTGAAAGTTGGGCCTACAATGAGCAGTTCTTC.

The V gene is TRBV6-5, the J gene TRBJ2-7, with unresolved D. Trimming took 1 base from V and 5 from J, leaving 0 bases between them. Per the germline V gene, CDR1 is MNHEY and CDR2 is SVGAGI. The CDR3 is 10 amino acids. The CDR3 loop is CASSYYEQYF. In DNA form, the CDR3 reads TGTGCCAGCAGTTACTACGAGCAGTACTTC.

To note about this clone: Additional DNA sequences in this sample encode the identical CDR3. The V gene is TRBV5-1, the J gene TRBJ2-5, with TRBD2 as a possible D gene (5 bases). CDR3 size: 14 residues. Trimming cost V 0 bases and J 5 bases, with 11 bases left between them. CDR1 is SGHRS, CDR2 YFSETQ, per germline. The CDR3 here is CASSLGLAGETQYF. CDR3 bases: TGCGCCAGCAGCTTGGGGCTAGCCGGTGAGACCCAGTACTTC. Filled out from reference TRBV5-1 and TRBJ2-5, the complete variable domain reads KAGVTQTPRYLIKTRGQQVTLSCSPISGHRSVSWYQQTPGQGLQFLFEYFSETQRNKGNFPGRFSGRQFSNSRSEMNVSTLELGDSALYLCASSLGLAGETQYFGPGTRLLVL.

V and J are TRBV7-9 and TRBJ1-1; 9 bases match TRBD1. Looked up from germline, CDR1 is SEHNR and CDR2 is FQNEAQ (reference sequence). The trim removed 5 bases at V and 6 bases at J, leaving 4 bases unmatched. The CDR3 covers 13 residues. The CDR3 sequence: CASSEGQGPEAFF. CDR3 nucleotides: TGTGCCAGCAGCGAGGGACAGGGCCCTGAAGCTTTCTTT.

The chain employs TRBV15 and TRBJ1-5; D unclear. The CDR3 is 17 residues long. V lost 0 bases to trimming and J lost 6 bases, with 18 bases between them. In germline, CDR1 is LNHNV, CDR2 YYDKDF (reference sequence). CDR3: CATSRDEQGRQAQPQHF. As DNA, the CDR3 is TGTGCCACCAGCAGAGACGAACAAGGAAGGCAGGCTCAGCCCCAGCATTTT.

CDR3 in amino acids: CASSMGIQGQPQHF. CDR3 nucleotide sequence: TGTGCCAGTAGTATGGGCATCCAAGGACAGCCCCAGCATTTT. J is TRBJ1-5 and V is TRBV19; D ambiguous. V lost 3 bases to trimming and J lost 7 bases, with 13 bases between them. Germline values: CDR1 LNHDA, CDR2 SQIVND (reference sequence). This CDR3 has 14 amino acids.